The clone carrying this TCR beta chain has only a few counts. What it binds is unknown. The data stem from a study of T cell repertoires in cytomegalovirus infection. Study-wide context: The public TCR beta signatures pointed to both CMV infection and matching HLA type.

The CDR3 has 16 residues. With 1 base clipped from V and 6 bases from J, the junction kept 5 bases outside the gene matches. Germline CDR1 reads SGHVS; CDR2 reads FNYEAQ. MiXCR was run by TCRdb on the reads, yielding one entry per CDR3 protein. The sample has about 160,000 distinct CDR3 sequences; roughly 21% are singletons. Study-level results: CMV-specific HLA-C-restricted TCR beta clonotypes dominated the ex vivo response.

The chain combines TRBV7-6 with TRBJ2-1; 11 positions match TRBD2. The receptor was derived from a human donor in good health (CMV status not recorded). Some clones in this sample may be carry-over from other donors' samples. The starting material was CD8+ T cells from cultured PBMCs, obtained from culture after CMV antigen stimulation. As DNA, the CDR3 is TGTGCCAGCAGCTTAGAGATTAGCGGGGGGGCCAATGAGCAGTTCTTC. It translates to CASSLEISGGANEQFF.